This T cell receptor (beta chain) was sequenced during a study of T cells in women clearing cervical HPV infection. Whole-study context: HLA type could not be excluded as a confounder.

Germline CDR1 and CDR2: SNHLY and FYNNEI. The CDR3 is 16 amino acids. Trimming stripped 7 bases from V and 4 bases from J, with 20 bases between. Sequencing used immunoSEQ multiplex PCR; TCRdb keeps in-frame clones, though not all of them. This sample contains approximately 30,000 clones. Concerning this clone: The sequenced fragment ends 3 residues before the CDR3 boundary, so the rest is inferred from the germline J gene.

Sequencing was carried out using blood buffy coat. V is TRBV2 and J is TRBJ1-5, with D possibly TRBD1 on 6 matching bases. The clonotype originates from a woman aged 18 to 75 with a cervical HPV16 infection that either progressed to CIN3+ or cleared (not recorded which). This CDR3 reads CASTVSGGEGNQPQHF. CDR3 DNA, as far as it was read: TGTGCCAGCACCGTGTCGGGGGGCGAAGGGAATCAGCCC.